A selection of T cell receptor beta chains follows, all from one sample in a study of blood T cells in healthy people across ages. MiXCR was run by TCRdb on the 5' RACE reads, yielding one entry per CDR3 protein. The sample has roughly 1.9 million distinct CDR3 sequences; around 42% are singletons. Input material: blood. Source of these receptors: a human donor in good health. The CDR3 runs from the conserved cysteine through the conserved F or W. D genes are given only for firm matches. Clone size is given for some rows only: seen once, a few or many times, or a class if the clone is expanded.

D gene	clone size	V gene	J gene	CDR3 DNA	CDR3 protein
-	-	TRBV12-5	TRBJ1-1	TGTGCTAGTGGTCCATACACTGAAGCTTTCTTT	CASGPYTEAFF
TRBD1	-	TRBV18	TRBJ1-2	TGTGCCAGCTCCCCGAGGACAGGAGGGAGGGGCTACACCTTC	CASSPRTGGRGYTF
-	few	TRBV20-1	TRBJ2-1	TGCAGTGCTACTTCACCCAGCGGGTATCAAAACAATGAGCAGTTCTTC	CSATSPSGYQNNEQFF
-	-	TRBV6-2/TRBV6-3	TRBJ2-3	TGTGCCAGCGGGACTTACACAGATACGCAGTATTTT	CASGTYTDTQYF
TRBD2	-	TRBV24-1	TRBJ2-1	TGTGCCACCAGTGATTTGGGTGGGCGGGGGACCTACAATGAGCAGTTCTTC	CATSDLGGRGTYNEQFF
-	-	TRBV7-2	TRBJ1-2	TGTGCCAGCAGCCGAGATGCAGGGAGCTATGGCTACACCTTC	CASSRDAGSYGYTF
-	-	TRBV15	TRBJ1-2	TGTGCCACCAGCAGAGAACAACAGGACGCCCGGCGAGACTACACCTTC	CATSREQQDARRDYTF
-	-	TRBV4-2	TRBJ2-7	TGTGCCAGCAGCCAAGAGGACTTCTACGAGCAGTACTTC	CASSQEDFYEQYF
TRBD1	-	TRBV5-4	TRBJ1-1	TGTGCCAGCAGCTTGGGTGACAGGGAAGCGGCTGAAGCTTTCTTT	CASSLGDREAAEAFF
TRBD2	-	TRBV28	TRBJ2-3	TGTGCCAGCAGTCCAATCCCATGGACTAGCGGGGCCCGGTTGGGCACAGATACGCAGTATTTT	CASSPIPWTSGARLGTDTQYF
TRBD1	-	TRBV2	TRBJ1-1	TGTGCCGGTCGACAGGGGGAGAACACTGAAGCTTTCTTT	CAGRQGENTEAFF
-	few	TRBV4-1	TRBJ2-7	TGCGCCAGCAGCCAAGGGTCGGTCCTACTAGGCTACGAGCAGTACTTC	CASSQGSVLLGYEQYF
TRBD1	-	TRBV12-3/TRBV12-4	TRBJ1-2	TGTGCCAGCAGCCCCCGGGACAGCCTTGGCTACACCTTC	CASSPRDSLGYTF
TRBD1	-	TRBV27	TRBJ2-1	TGTGCCAGCAGTTTAAGGGGACAGACCTACAATGAGCAGTTCTTC	CASSLRGQTYNEQFF
-	few	TRBV6-1	TRBJ2-5	TGTGCCAGCAGTGAAGGAGGGGCGGGGACCCAGTACTTC	CASSEGGAGTQYF
-	-	TRBV11-2	TRBJ1-4	TGTGCCAGCAGCTCCCGCGGAACCTTTATGGGAACGAATGAAAAACTGTTTTTT	CASSSRGTFMGTNEKLFF
-	-	TRBV29-1	TRBJ2-3	TGCAGCGTTGACAGCCCCCTCACAGATACGCAGTATTTT	CSVDSPLTDTQYF
TRBD2	-	TRBV7-9	TRBJ2-3	TGTGCCAGCAGCATGACTAGCGGGGATATTCACGGCCCAGATACGCAGTATTTT	CASSMTSGDIHGPDTQYF
TRBD1	few	TRBV29-1	TRBJ2-5	TGCAGCGTTGACGGACAGGGGTTTCAAGAGACCCAGTACTTC	CSVDGQGFQETQYF
-	few	TRBV12-3/TRBV12-4	TRBJ2-5	TGTGCCAGCAGTTTATCGGTCCTAGAGACCCAGTACTTC	CASSLSVLETQYF
TRBD2	few	TRBV6-5	TRBJ2-2	TGCGCCAGCAAACGCGGGGGGTTGGGGGAGCTGTTTTTT	CASKRGGLGELFF
-	few	TRBV20-1	TRBJ2-7	TGCAGTGCTAGAGAACAGGGATCCTCCTACGAGCAGTACTTC	CSAREQGSSYEQYF
-	-	TRBV15	TRBJ1-5	TGTGCCACCAGCAGAGAACTCAGGGTGAACAGCAATCAGCCCCAGCATTTT	CATSRELRVNSNQPQHF
-	-	TRBV12-3/TRBV12-4	TRBJ2-3	TGTGCCAGCAGGACAGAAACAGGGAGCACGCAGTATTTT	CASRTETGSTQYF
TRBD2	few	TRBV20-1	TRBJ2-1	TGCAGTGCTAGAGCTCGGACTAGCCGGCAGTACAATGAGCAGTTCTTC	CSARARTSRQYNEQFF
TRBD1	-	TRBV12-3/TRBV12-4	TRBJ1-6	TGTGCCAGCAGCAATGGCCCGGGACAGCTTAATTCACCCCTCCACTTT	CASSNGPGQLNSPLHF
-	few	TRBV2	TRBJ1-2	TGTGCCAGCAGGGGCGACAGTTTTAACTATGGCTACACCTTC	CASRGDSFNYGYTF
-	few	TRBV29-1	TRBJ2-3	TGCAGCGTTGAACATGGGGCGGGGAGGTCGGATACGCAGTATTTT	CSVEHGAGRSDTQYF
-	-	TRBV6-6	TRBJ1-1	TGTGCCAGCAGCCAACAGCTTACGAACACTGAAGCTTTCTTT	CASSQQLTNTEAFF
-	few	TRBV20-1	TRBJ2-7	TGCAGTGCTACAGAGACAGGATACGAGCAGTACTTC	CSATETGYEQYF
TRBD2	few	TRBV4-2	TRBJ2-1	TGTGCCAGCAGCCAAGGAATTAGCGGGGTCTCCTACAATGAGCAGTTCTTC	CASSQGISGVSYNEQFF
TRBD1	few	TRBV2	TRBJ2-2	TGTGCCAGCAATTTGGACAGGGGGAAATTGAGGGACACCGGGGAACTGTTTTTT	CASNLDRGKLRDTGELFF
-	once	TRBV7-8	TRBJ1-1	TGTGCCAGCAGCCCCGCCCTGAGGAACACTGAAGCTTTCTTT	CASSPALRNTEAFF
TRBD1	once	TRBV5-1	TRBJ2-3	TGCGCCAGCAGCCCGACAGGGTCTGGAGATACGCAGTATTTT	CASSPTGSGDTQYF
TRBD2	few	TRBV7-2	TRBJ2-3	TGTGCCAGCAGCTTAGTGGTAGCGGGGCGCACAGATACGCAGTATTTT	CASSLVVAGRTDTQYF
-	-	TRBV28	TRBJ2-5	TGTGCCAGCGGACCGAGTGGTTTGGAGACCCAGTACTTC	CASGPSGLETQYF
TRBD2	-	TRBV5-1	TRBJ2-1	TGCGCCAGCAGCCCCGACCTAGCGGGGGGGCAGAATGAGCAGTTCTTC	CASSPDLAGGQNEQFF
TRBD1	-	TRBV12-3/TRBV12-4	TRBJ2-7	TGTGCCAGCAGTTCGGTGGACAGGCTGAACTACGAGCAGTACTTC	CASSSVDRLNYEQYF
-	-	TRBV7-6	TRBJ2-3	TGTGCCAGCGGAGTTCAGGGGATGACGACAGATACGCAGTATTTT	CASGVQGMTTDTQYF
-	few	TRBV20-1	TRBJ2-1	TGCAGTGCTAGACCGCGTTTGGTGGGGGGCCTCAGCTCCTACAATGAGCAGTTCTTC	CSARPRLVGGLSSYNEQFF
-	-	TRBV15	TRBJ1-4	TGTGCCACCAGCAGCCGGTTTAATGAAAAACTGTTTTTT	CATSSRFNEKLFF
-	-	TRBV5-1	TRBJ1-1	TGCGCCAGCAGCTTCGATGGGGGGGTGAACACTGAAGCTTTCTTT	CASSFDGGVNTEAFF
-	once	TRBV18	TRBJ2-7	TGTGCCAGCTCACGACTGGGATCAGAATACGACGAGCAGTACTTC	CASSRLGSEYDEQYF
-	-	TRBV14	TRBJ2-3	TGTGCCAGCAGCCAAGATGTTGATAGCCCAGATACGCAGTATTTT	CASSQDVDSPDTQYF
TRBD2	-	TRBV20-1	TRBJ2-1	TGCAGCCTGACTAGCGGGGGGGCCGGATTCTACAATGAGCAGTTCTTC	CSLTSGGAGFYNEQFF